This T cell receptor beta chain was retrieved from a study of T cell responses to AZD1222 COVID-19 vaccine. Overall study findings and caveats: Reports indicate that nearly half of spike-specific TCRs are directed at unmutated variant regions.

On this clone: Its specificity is not known.

Clones were read by immunoSEQ multiplex PCR, and TCRdb kept only the in-frame ones, dropping some. The data show about 110,000 clones, with 87% seen just once and 4.8% held by the top ten. The material sequenced was peripheral blood, taken 28 days after the second AZD1222 dose. This receptor was taken from an adult who received the AZD1222 COVID-19 vaccine.

CDR3 sequence reads: CASSMMAGGTEAFF. CDR3 nucleotide sequence: TGTGCCAGTAGTATGATGGCAGGGGGGACTGAAGCTTTCTTT. The chain joins TRBV19 to TRBJ1-1, with TRBD1 matching 7 bases. The CDR3 is 14 residues long. Trimming cost V 3 bases and J 5 bases; bases outside gene matches: 6. The germline CDR1 and CDR2 sequences are LNHDA and SQIVND (reference sequence).